This passage covers 7 T cell receptor beta chains from one sample sequenced in a study of CD8+CD57+ T cells in acquired aplastic anemia. The authors sequenced patients whose flow cytometry had shown CD8+CD57+ cell expansion. For CDR3 and TCR beta VDJ profiling, genomic DNA was the template used. TCRdb used MiXCR to reprocess the reads, holding one entry per CDR3 protein. The profile shows approximately 200,000 distinct CDR3 sequences, approximately 51% of them singletons. Sequenced material: sorted CD4+, CD8+, or CD8+CD57+ T cells (not recorded which) from PBMCs. All receptors derive from a human donor with aplastic anemia.

This chain joins TRBV20-1 and TRBJ1-1, with 8 bases aligning to TRBD1. The CDR3 has 10 amino acids. Germline values: CDR1 DFQATT, CDR2 SNEGSKA (reference sequence). The V segment lost 1 base and the J segment 11 bases; nucleotides outside the gene matches: 0. The CDR3 loop reads CSARGTGAFF. The CDR3, as DNA: TGCAGTGCTAGAGGGACAGGGGCTTTCTTT.

This chain connects TRBV20-1 to TRBJ2-3; no clear D gene. From germline, CDR1 is DFQATT and CDR2 SNEGSKA (reference sequence). Trimming stripped 3 bases from V and 11 bases from J, with 12 bases between. The CDR3 is 11 residues long. The CDR3 is CSASSRNEQYF. In DNA form, the CDR3 reads TGCAGTGCTAGTTCGCGCAATGAGCAGTATTTT.

The genes are TRBV20-1 and TRBJ2-7; 10 bases align to TRBD2. Germline CDR1 is DFQATT and CDR2 is SNEGSKA (reference sequence). The CDR3 totals 14 residues. V dropped 7 bases and J dropped 2; count of bases not matched to a gene: 8. The CDR3 sequence: CSVKKLAGTYEQYF. DNA for the CDR3: TGCAGTGTCAAAAAACTAGCGGGGACCTACGAGCAGTACTTC.

In its sample, this clonotype was seen many times. The chain recombines TRBV6-6 with TRBJ2-7; D call uncertain. V was shortened by 2 bases and J by 2 bases, with 13 bases between the two germline ends. This CDR3 has 15 residues. CDR1 is MNHNY, CDR2 SVGAGI, per germline (reference sequence). CDR3 nucleotide sequence: TGTGCCAGCAGTTACCGAGCTCGTCAGCCCTACGAGCAGTACTTC. Its translation is CASSYRARQPYEQYF.

The chain combines TRBV6-1 with TRBJ1-4, with a possible D match to TRBD1 (5 bases). Trimming removed 6 bases at V and 5 bases at J, with 16 bases between. The CDR3 is 15 residues long. Per germline, CDR1 MNHNS and CDR2 SASEGT. As DNA, the CDR3 is TGTGCCAGCAGGGCAAATCGGGGCCTAAATGAAAAACTGTTTTTT. Amino acid sequence: CASRANRGLNEKLFF.

The gene calls are TRBV10-3 and TRBJ2-7, with TRBD2 matching over 10 bases. This CDR3 spans 15 amino acids. V was clipped by 4 bases and J by 2 bases; unmatched bases: 5. The germline V gene encodes CDR1 ENHRY and CDR2 SYGVKD. In DNA form, the CDR3 reads TGTGCCATCAGTGGGCGAGGACTAGCGGCCTACGAGCAGTACTTC. Its translation: CAISGRGLAAYEQYF.

This clonotype was seen repeatedly, ten times or more. The V gene is TRBV7-9, the J gene TRBJ2-7; 7 nucleotides line up with TRBD2. Germline V gives CDR1 SEHNR, CDR2 FQNEAQ (reference sequence). V was clipped by 5 bases and J by 0 bases; unmatched bases: 4. The CDR3 is made up of 14 amino acids. The CDR3 bases are TGTGCCAGCAGCCGGGGAGGGTCCTCCTACGAGCAGTACTTC. It codes for CASSRGGSSYEQYF.